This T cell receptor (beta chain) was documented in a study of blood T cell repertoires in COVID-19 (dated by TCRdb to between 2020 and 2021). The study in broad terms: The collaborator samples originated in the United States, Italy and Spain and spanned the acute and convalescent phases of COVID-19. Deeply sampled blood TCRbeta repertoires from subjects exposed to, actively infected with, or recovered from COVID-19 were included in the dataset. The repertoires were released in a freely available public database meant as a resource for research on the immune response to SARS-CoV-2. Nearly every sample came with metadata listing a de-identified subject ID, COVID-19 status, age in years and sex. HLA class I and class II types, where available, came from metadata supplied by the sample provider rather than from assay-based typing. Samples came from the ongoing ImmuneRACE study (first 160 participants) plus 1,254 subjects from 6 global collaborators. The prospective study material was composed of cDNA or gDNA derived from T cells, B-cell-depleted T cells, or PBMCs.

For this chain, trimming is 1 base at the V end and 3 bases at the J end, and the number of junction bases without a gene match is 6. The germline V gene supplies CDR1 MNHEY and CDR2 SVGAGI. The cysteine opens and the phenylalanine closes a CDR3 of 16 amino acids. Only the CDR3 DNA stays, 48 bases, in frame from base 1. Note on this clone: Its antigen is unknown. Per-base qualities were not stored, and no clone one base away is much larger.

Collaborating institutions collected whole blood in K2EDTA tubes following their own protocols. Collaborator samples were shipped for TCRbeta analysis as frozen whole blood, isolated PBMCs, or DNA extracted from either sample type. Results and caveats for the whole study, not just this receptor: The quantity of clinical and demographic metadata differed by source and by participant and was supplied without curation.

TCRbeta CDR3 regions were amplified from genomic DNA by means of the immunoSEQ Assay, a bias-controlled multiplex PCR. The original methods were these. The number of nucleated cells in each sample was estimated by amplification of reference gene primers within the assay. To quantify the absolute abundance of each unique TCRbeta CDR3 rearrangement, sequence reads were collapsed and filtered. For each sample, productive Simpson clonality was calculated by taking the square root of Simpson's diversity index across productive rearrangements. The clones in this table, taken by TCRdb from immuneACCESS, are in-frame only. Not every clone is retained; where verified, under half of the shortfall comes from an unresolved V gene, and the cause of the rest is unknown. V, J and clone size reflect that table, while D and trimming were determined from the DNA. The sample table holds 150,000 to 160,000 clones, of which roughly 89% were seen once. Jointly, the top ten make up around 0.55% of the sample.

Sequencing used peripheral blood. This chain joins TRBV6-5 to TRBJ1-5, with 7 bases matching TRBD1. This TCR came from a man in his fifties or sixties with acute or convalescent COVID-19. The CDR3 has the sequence CASSYFGDSNNQPQHF. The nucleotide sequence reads TGTGCCAGCAGTTACTTTGGGGACAGCAACAATCAGCCCCAGCATTTT.